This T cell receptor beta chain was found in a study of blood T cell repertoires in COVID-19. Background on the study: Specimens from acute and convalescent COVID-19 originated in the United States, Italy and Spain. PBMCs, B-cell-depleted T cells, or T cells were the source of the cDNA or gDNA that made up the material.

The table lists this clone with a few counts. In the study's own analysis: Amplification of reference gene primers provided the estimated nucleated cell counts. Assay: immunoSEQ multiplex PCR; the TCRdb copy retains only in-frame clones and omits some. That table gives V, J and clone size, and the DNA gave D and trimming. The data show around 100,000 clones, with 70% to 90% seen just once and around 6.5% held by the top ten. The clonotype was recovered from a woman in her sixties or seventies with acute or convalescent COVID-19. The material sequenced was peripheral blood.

CDR3 amino acids: CASSPKGQGGGLNTEAFF. The CDR3 DNA reads as TGCGCCAGCAGCCCGAAGGGCCAGGGGGGAGGCCTGAACACTGAAGCTTTCTTT. V usage is TRBV5-1 and J usage is TRBJ1-1; 7 positions agree with TRBD1. V lost 4 bases to trimming and J lost 0 bases; unmatched junction nucleotides: 15. The CDR3 spans 18 residues. Per the germline V gene, CDR1 is SGHRS and CDR2 is YFSETQ.